The 6 T cell receptor beta chains given below trace back to one sample, sequenced in a study of regulatory T cells in long-lasting Graves disease. Specified time point: newly diagnosed GD, antithyroid drugs for less than 3 months. Preparation of the TCR library used RNA extracted from PBMCs. Relying on iRepertoire HTBI primers and Arm-PCR of CDR3 regions, the team built TCR beta libraries. MiXCR, run by TCRdb on the multiplex PCR reads, gives a single entry per CDR3 protein. The data show hundreds of thousands of distinct CDR3 sequences, about 16% seen once. These records were also assigned to another study, of T cells in Graves' hyperthyroidism and ophthalmopathy.

This material consisted of peripheral blood mononuclear cells (PBMCs), taken at new diagnosis, from a patient treated with antithyroid drugs. The receptors shown here come from a woman in her forties or fifties with Graves disease.

This clonotype was detected ten times or more. The gene calls are TRBV5-1 and TRBJ1-1; unclear D gene. Trimming cost V 0 bases and J 1 base, with 7 bases left between them. Germline assignment: CDR1 SGHRS and CDR2 YFSETQ. The CDR3 is 14 residues long. Written as DNA, the CDR3 is TGCGCCAGCAGCTTGGCCGTGGAGAACACTGAAGCTTTCTTT. Translation: CASSLAVENTEAFF. The whole variable domain, filled in from reference TRBV5-1 and TRBJ1-1, reads KAGVTQTPRYLIKTRGQQVTLSCSPISGHRSVSWYQQTPGQGLQFLFEYFSETQRNKGNFPGRFSGRQFSNSRSEMNVSTLELGDSALYLCASSLAVENTEAFFGQGTRLTVV.

This clonotype was observed at least ten times. V is TRBV12-3 or TRBV12-4 and J is TRBJ2-1; D may be TRBD1 (6 bases). The CDR3 totals 14 residues. V was pared by 6 bases and J by 7 bases, with 16 bases between. This CDR3 reads CASSSDRFRNEQFF. CDR3 sequence (DNA): TGTGCCAGCAGCTCAGACAGGTTCAGGAATGAGCAGTTCTTC.

Ten or more counts support this clonotype. The CDR3 nucleotides read TGTGCCAGCTCACCAATAGACAGTCAGGAGACCCAGTACTTC. It specifies CASSPIDSQETQYF. The rearrangement uses TRBV18 and TRBJ2-5; TRBD1 is a possible D gene (5 bases). Germline values: CDR1 KGHSH, CDR2 LQKENI. V was cut by 2 bases and J by 5 bases, with 12 bases left in between. This CDR3 region has 14 residues.

V usage is TRBV6-1 and J usage is TRBJ2-3; TRBD1 aligns across 12 bases. V shed 6 bases and J 6 bases; nucleotides not matched to a gene: 7. Germline V gene lookup returns CDR1 MNHNS and CDR2 SASEGT. The CDR3 runs 15 residues. The CDR3 nucleotides read TGTGCCAGCAGCCACGGGACAGGGGGCCCGGATACGCAGTATTTT. Protein product: CASSHGTGGPDTQYF.

The chain links TRBV20-1 to TRBJ2-7; D is perhaps TRBD2 (6 bases). Germline V gives CDR1 DFQATT, CDR2 SNEGSKA (reference sequence). Trimming pared 4 bases from V and 1 base from J, leaving 14 bases between. The length of the CDR3 is 14 residues. This CDR3 reads CSATGTPGSYEQYF. The CDR3 DNA sequence: TGCAGTGCTACTGGGACTCCCGGTTCCTACGAGCAGTACTTC.

This clonotype was observed at least ten times. The V and J genes are TRBV7-9 and TRBJ2-2, with 9 bases identical to TRBD1. Trimming took 5 bases from V and 7 from J; bases not matched to a gene: 11. The germline V gene has CDR1 SEHNR and CDR2 FQNEAQ (reference sequence). The CDR3 has 16 residues. The CDR3 loop is CASSTPGQGRSGELFF. Written as DNA, the CDR3 is TGTGCCAGCAGCACGCCGGGACAGGGACGCAGCGGGGAGCTGTTTTTT.